A single sample is the source of the 26 T cell receptor beta chains below, sequenced in a study of cytomegalovirus exposure and HLA in healthy donors. It was with 60 Vbeta and 13 Jbeta primers that the PCR ran. Generated by immunoSEQ multiplex PCR, the TCRdb table keeps only in-frame clones and is missing some. The sample lists over 150,000 clones, around 74% seen once, with approximately 2.8% in the top ten. Specimen: PBMCs. Receptor source: a young man in good health and CMV-seronegative.

The chain has TRBV7-9 and TRBJ1-2; D is perhaps TRBD1 (5 bases). CDR3 length: 15 amino acids. Per the germline V gene, CDR1 is SEHNR and CDR2 is FQNEAQ (reference sequence). Trimming cost V 4 bases and J 4 bases, with 16 bases left between them. CDR3 protein: CASSSNHYDSYGYTF. CDR3 nucleotide sequence: TGTGCCAGCAGCTCGAACCATTATGACAGCTATGGCTACACCTTC.

The V and J genes are TRBV4-3 and TRBJ2-7, with D possibly matching TRBD2 (5 bases). V was cut by 0 bases and J by 3 bases, with 9 bases left in between. In germline, CDR1 is LGHNA, CDR2 YSLEER. This CDR3 spans 14 amino acids. CDR3 in amino acids: CASSQDNRGYEQYF. For the CDR3, the DNA is TGCGCCAGCAGCCAAGATAACCGGGGCTACGAGCAGTACTTC.

This clone was seen only once. This chain joins TRBV10-1 and TRBJ2-5, with TRBD1 identical over 10 bases. The CDR3 length is 15 residues. V lost 1 base to trimming and J lost 2 bases; unmatched junction nucleotides: 1. Germline V gives CDR1 WNHNN, CDR2 SYGVQD (reference sequence). In DNA form, the CDR3 reads TGCGCCAGCAGTGAGTTGGGACAGGGGCAAGAGACCCAGTACTTC. Amino acid sequence: CASSELGQGQETQYF.

The CDR3 DNA is TGTGCCAGCTCCTATGGGGCGGATTTGAACACTGAAGCTTTCTTT. Its translation: CASSYGADLNTEAFF. This chain uses TRBV18 with TRBJ1-1; TRBD1 is a possible D gene (5 bases). V was trimmed by 6 bases and J by 0 bases, leaving 14 bases between them. The CDR3 totals 15 residues. Germline assignment: CDR1 KGHSH and CDR2 LQKENI.

The chain employs TRBV5-4 and TRBJ1-1, with TRBD1 matching 7 bases. CDR1 and CDR2 (germline): SGHNT, YYREEE (reference sequence). The CDR3 loop spans 15 amino acids. Trimming at V came to 4 bases and at J to 4 bases, leaving 10 bases not matched to a gene. The CDR3 sequence is CASSPRQGIVTEAFF. In nucleotides, the CDR3 is TGTGCCAGCAGCCCAAGACAGGGAATCGTCACTGAAGCTTTCTTT.

J is TRBJ1-1 and V is TRBV14; perhaps TRBD1 as D (5 bases). The CDR3 extends over 14 amino acids. Germline CDR1 reads SGHDN; CDR2 reads FVKESK. V lost 6 bases, J lost 7 bases, and 18 bases lay in between. The CDR3 loop is CASSPLQANGEAFF. In DNA form, the CDR3 reads TGTGCCAGCAGTCCTCTACAGGCAAATGGTGAAGCTTTCTTT.

The V and J genes are TRBV19 and TRBJ1-2; D remains ambiguous. CDR1 LNHDA and CDR2 SQIVND come from the germline V gene (reference sequence). The germline V and J ends were trimmed by 2 bases and 8 bases, with 9 bases remaining between them. The CDR3 has 12 amino acids. In nucleotides, the CDR3 is TGTGCCAGTAGTATATCAGGAAACGGCTACACCTTC. This gives the protein CASSISGNGYTF.

The rearrangement links TRBV25-1 to TRBJ1-1; D unresolved. The V gene lost 5 bases and the J gene lost 1 base, with 11 bases spanning the gap. CDR3 size: 14 residues. CDR1 is MGHDK and CDR2 is SYGVNS in the germline V gene. CDR3 nucleotide sequence: TGTGCCAGCAGTCAGGACGGGAAGAACACTGAAGCTTTCTTT. Translation gives CASSQDGKNTEAFF.

This chain links TRBV7-2 with TRBJ2-7, with D hard to call. This CDR3 comprises 14 residues. CDR1 and CDR2 (germline): SGHTA, FQGNSA. Between the trimmed V and J ends, which lost 1 base and 1 base, there was a span of 8 bases. The CDR3 loop reads CASSLVYHSYEQYF. CDR3 nucleotide sequence: TGTGCCAGCAGCTTAGTCTATCATTCCTACGAGCAGTACTTC.

This clone has only a few counts. The chain employs TRBV9 and TRBJ2-1; 8 nucleotides match TRBD1. V shed 2 bases and J 8 bases; nucleotides not matched to a gene: 6. Per germline, CDR1 SGDLS and CDR2 YYNGEE. The CDR3 extends over 14 amino acids. Here the CDR3 reads CASSVQGASDEQFF. Written as DNA, the CDR3 is TGTGCCAGCAGCGTGCAGGGGGCATCAGATGAGCAGTTCTTC. Using reference TRBV9 and TRBJ2-1 for the parts outside the CDR3, the full variable domain is DSGVTQTPKHLITATGQRVTLRCSPRSGDLSVYWYQQSLDQGLQFLIQYYNGEERAKGNILERFSAQQFPDLHSELNLSSLELGDSALYFCASSVQGASDEQFFGPGTRLTVL.

The genes are TRBV29-1 and TRBJ2-1; 8 bases fit TRBD1. The CDR3 loop spans 12 amino acids. V trimming: 4 bases; J trimming: 14 bases; junction bases outside the gene matches: 10. Germline CDR1 reads SQVTM; CDR2 reads ANQGSEA. CDR3 sequence: CSVVPPQGAEFF. CDR3 DNA: TGCAGCGTTGTCCCCCCCCAGGGGGCCGAGTTCTTC.

A few counts support this clone. The V gene is TRBV4-3, the J gene TRBJ2-2; no clear D. The germline gives CDR1 LGHNA, CDR2 YSLEER. The V gene lost 3 bases and the J gene lost 3 bases, with 8 bases spanning the gap. There are 14 residues in the CDR3. The CDR3 nucleotides are TGCGCCAGCAGCCAGGTTGAGTACACCGGGGAGCTGTTTTTT. Amino acids: CASSQVEYTGELFF.

The V call is TRBV6-5, the J call TRBJ1-1, with TRBD1 matching 9 bases. The V gene's germline CDR1 is MNHEY and CDR2 SVGAGI. This CDR3 spans 13 amino acids. J lost 4 bases, V lost 5 bases, and 2 bases had no gene match. The CDR3 DNA reads as TGTGCCAGCAGTATGGGACAGGGCACTGAAGCTTTCTTT. Its translation is CASSMGQGTEAFF.

The gene calls are TRBV2 and TRBJ1-2; no clear D. With 1 base removed from V and 8 bases from J, the gap between germline ends came to 11 bases. The germline V gene has CDR1 SNHLY and CDR2 FYNNEI. CDR3 length: 13 residues. The chain's CDR3 is CASSEGAGRGYTF. The DNA for the CDR3 is TGTGCCAGCAGTGAAGGGGCAGGCCGAGGCTACACCTTC.

The J gene is TRBJ2-5, the V gene TRBV5-4, with 11 bases aligning to TRBD2. The CDR3 totals 15 residues. Trimming removed 0 bases from V and 4 bases from J; junction bases left unmatched: 2. Germline loops: CDR1 SGHNT, CDR2 YYREEE (reference sequence). The CDR3 spells CASSLAGLAVETQYF. For the CDR3, the DNA is TGTGCCAGCAGCTTGGCGGGACTAGCGGTAGAGACCCAGTACTTC.

The J gene is TRBJ1-2, the V gene TRBV7-9; 10 bases agree with TRBD1. Germline CDR1 SEHNR, CDR2 FQNEAQ (reference sequence). Trimming removed 8 bases from V and 5 bases from J; junction bases left unmatched: 8. The CDR3 runs 14 residues. The CDR3, as DNA: TGTGCCAGCGACCTGGGACAGGGGTGGTATGGCTACACCTTC. Its translation: CASDLGQGWYGYTF. Drawing the rest from reference TRBV7-9 and TRBJ1-2, the complete variable domain is DTGVSQNPRHKITKRGQNVTFRCDPISEHNRLYWYRQTLGQGPEFLTYFQNEAQLEKSRLLSDRFSAERPKGSFSTLEIQRTEQGDSAMYLCASDLGQGWYGYTFGSGTRLTVV.

In its sample, this clone was seen a few times. The chain has TRBV5-1 and TRBJ2-3, with 7 bases identical to TRBD2. CDR1 and CDR2 (germline): SGHRS, YFSETQ. Trimming cost V 2 bases and J 2 bases; bases outside gene matches: 5. This CDR3 is 15 amino acids long. The CDR3 bases are TGCGCCAGCAGCTTTATAGCGGGTCACACAGATACGCAGTATTTT. Amino acids: CASSFIAGHTDTQYF.

The V and J genes are TRBV5-1 and TRBJ2-1, with TRBD2 matching 12 bases. The V gene's germline CDR1 is SGHRS and CDR2 YFSETQ. The V and J ends lost 0 bases and 3 bases, in that order; junction bases with no gene match: 4. This CDR3 spans 17 amino acids. The CDR3 nucleotides are TGCGCCAGCAGCTTGGCACTAGCGGGGGGTCTCTACAATGAGCAGTTCTTC. This sequence encodes CASSLALAGGLYNEQFF.

The CDR3 loop reads CASSFATKNTGELFF. CDR3 DNA sequence: TGTGCCAGCAGCTTCGCGACAAAGAACACCGGGGAGCTGTTTTTT. This chain connects TRBV7-9 to TRBJ2-2; D remains unclear. Germline V lookup: CDR1 SEHNR, CDR2 FQNEAQ (reference sequence). This CDR3 spans 15 amino acids. V was cut by 3 bases and J by 1 base, with 9 bases left in between.

The sample holds one count of this clone. This chain uses TRBV28 with TRBJ2-7, with D possibly matching TRBD2 (5 bases). V was shortened by 5 bases and J by 3 bases, with 11 bases between the two germline ends. CDR3 length equals 13 residues. The germline gives CDR1 MDHEN, CDR2 SYDVKM. CDR3 DNA sequence: TGTGCCAGCAGTCCCCCCGGGGACTACGAGCAGTACGTC. Protein sequence: CASSPPGDYEQYV.

The chain links TRBV5-1 to TRBJ1-1, with TRBD1 matching 8 bases. V lost 0 bases, J lost 1 base, and 5 bases stayed unmatched. Germline V gene lookup returns CDR1 SGHRS and CDR2 YFSETQ. This CDR3 comprises 16 residues. Here the CDR3 DNA reads TGCGCCAGCAGCTTGGGTCCCGGGACAGGGAACACTGAAGCTTTCTTT. Translating gives CASSLGPGTGNTEAFF.

This clone turned up a few times. V gene TRBV19 combines with J gene TRBJ1-5; no clear D. Germline V lookup: CDR1 LNHDA, CDR2 SQIVND (reference sequence). V was clipped by 7 bases and J by 7 bases, with 8 bases between them. This CDR3 contains 11 residues. The CDR3 loop is CASMRRQPQHF. In nucleotides, the CDR3 is TGTGCCAGTATGAGGAGACAGCCCCAGCATTTT.

This sequence joins TRBV7-2 and TRBJ2-3; 7 nucleotides line up with TRBD2. Germline trimming cut 1 base from V and 4 bases from J; bases unmatched to any gene: 11. From germline, CDR1 is SGHTA and CDR2 FQGNSA. The CDR3 runs to 17 residues. The CDR3 DNA reads as TGTGCCAGCAGCTTAGGGGGGGGGTTTTCGGTCCCAGATACGCAGTATTTT. Translation gives CASSLGGGFSVPDTQYF.

The rearrangement uses TRBV7-9 and TRBJ2-3, with D perhaps TRBD1 (6 bases). Germline V CDR1 and CDR2: SEHNR, FQNEAQ (reference sequence). The ends were cut back, 5 bases at V and 2 bases at J, with 14 bases in the middle. The CDR3 runs to 15 residues. CDR3 protein: CASSLKTGPTDTQYF. The CDR3 DNA reads as TGTGCCAGCAGCCTGAAAACAGGGCCCACAGATACGCAGTATTTT.

This clone has just a few counts. CDR3 in DNA: TGTGCCAGCAGCTCGTACGGGACAGGGAACACTGAAGCTTTCTTT. Translating it yields CASSSYGTGNTEAFF. The V call is TRBV7-9, the J call TRBJ1-1, with 8 positions matching TRBD1. Per germline, CDR1 SEHNR and CDR2 FQNEAQ (reference sequence). With 4 bases clipped from V and 1 base from J, the junction kept 5 bases outside the gene matches. The CDR3 totals 15 residues.

The gene calls are TRBV5-5 and TRBJ1-1; TRBD1 aligns across 7 bases. J gave up 7 bases and V 6 bases, and 9 bases lay outside the gene matches. This CDR3 has 13 amino acids. Germline CDR1 reads SGHKS; CDR2 reads YYEKEE (reference sequence). This CDR3 is CASNLGTVFEAFF. CDR3 bases: TGTGCCAGCAACCTCGGGACAGTCTTTGAAGCTTTCTTT. The whole variable domain, filled in from reference TRBV5-5 and TRBJ1-1, reads DAGVTQSPTHLIKTRGQQVTLRCSPISGHKSVSWYQQVLGQGPQFIFQYYEKEERGRGNFPDRFSARQFPNYSSELNVNALLLGDSALYLCASNLGTVFEAFFGQGTRLTVV.